The rows below give T cell receptor beta chains drawn from one sample of a study of cytomegalovirus exposure and HLA in healthy donors. The method was immunoSEQ multiplex PCR; TCRdb's version includes in-frame clones alone and lacks a portion of them. The table shows about 110,000 clones, with about 85% occurring only once. Sequencing was done on a sample of PBMCs. These receptor sequences come from a woman younger than 30 in good health and CMV-seronegative. The conserved cysteine and the conserved F or W are not part of the CDR3 here.

V,J,CDR3
TRBV28,TRBJ1-1,ASGGTGETNTEAF
TRBV6-1,TRBJ2-1,ASSRQVYNEQF
TRBV9,TRBJ2-3,ASSASGAGVTDTQY
TRBV27,TRBJ1-2,AILTASGYT
TRBV6-5,TRBJ2-7,ASTTGLTYEQY
TRBV2,TRBJ2-5,ASSLLAGKQETQY
TRBV5-1,TRBJ2-7,ASTGGSDEQY
TRBV10-3,TRBJ2-2,AINRDNTGELF
TRBV25-1,TRBJ1-2,ASNGGTPYGYT
TRBV4-2,TRBJ1-1,ASSESPGGTEAF
TRBV27,TRBJ1-1,ASSEGARAF
TRBV30,TRBJ1-4,AWSQGTANEKLF
TRBV29-1,TRBJ1-2,SGQTVNYGYT
TRBV2,TRBJ1-1,ASSPTQGTWTEAF
TRBV6-1,TRBJ2-7,ASSLRAFYEQY
TRBV7-2,TRBJ2-7,ASSSGLYYEQY
TRBV7-6,TRBJ2-7,ASSLVQGLWNEQY
TRBV9,TRBJ1-1,ASTEWGTAAMNTEAF
TRBV7-2,TRBJ2-7,ASSLAPGGLYEQY
TRBV20-1,TRBJ2-3,SAELTDTQY
TRBV11-2,TRBJ2-7,ASSTSDINSYEQY
TRBV27,TRBJ1-5,ASSPQGNQPQH
TRBV5-1,TRBJ2-1,ASSSNRDRALDEQF
TRBV4-1,TRBJ2-1,ASSLRLAGLSNYNEQF
TRBV28,TRBJ2-3,ASRTSGFTDTQY
TRBV5-1,TRBJ1-4,ASSLGSVTTNEKLF
TRBV2,TRBJ1-1,ASSLQGVNTEAF
TRBV10-3,TRBJ1-1,AISEPRVELDTEAF
TRBV27,TRBJ1-5,ASSSGQYSNQPQH
TRBV28,TRBJ1-3,ASVGGPGNTIY
TRBV9,TRBJ1-1,ASSVEHSSAEAF
TRBV29-1,TRBJ1-2,SVEGGRDYGYT
TRBV19,TRBJ1-2,ASKRREGGHGYT
TRBV18,TRBJ1-2,ASSPNPQGNYGYT
TRBV7-6,TRBJ2-2,ASRSQTVNTGELF
TRBV5-1,TRBJ1-1,ASSLGSEMNTEAF
TRBV5-1,TRBJ1-2,ASRPDIDYGYT
TRBV7-3,TRBJ2-1,ASSLLAGGDNEQF
TRBV10-3,TRBJ1-1,AISGATGNEAF
TRBV5-1,TRBJ2-7,ASSLEAEPTTYEQY
TRBV18,TRBJ2-7,ASSPRQGEQY
TRBV28,TRBJ1-5,ASSRQEGQPQH
TRBV29-1,TRBJ2-1,SVEVRFGEQF
TRBV19,TRBJ1-1,ASSIVPLPGYTEAF
TRBV28,TRBJ1-1,ASSVPFEAF
TRBV11-2,TRBJ2-3,ASSGNRGKDTQY